This T cell receptor beta chain appears in the sequencing data of a study of CD8 T cells in Susac syndrome. This clonotype was counted once. V shed 7 bases and J shed 2 bases, with 12 bases lying between them. Germline lookup yields CDR1 SNHLY and CDR2 FYNNEI. The CDR3 length is 15 residues. About 0.45 to 1 ug RNA was reverse transcribed with random hexamers. TCRdb independently ran MiXCR on the immunoSEQ multiplex PCR reads; one entry per CDR3 protein. Counted here are about 300,000 distinct CDR3 sequences, about 92% occurring once; the ten biggest clones make up about 0.07%. This receptor was taken from a human donor with multiple sclerosis. Sequencing was carried out using CD4+ T cells from PBMCs. V usage is TRBV2 and J usage is TRBJ1-6; D might be TRBD1 (6 bases). Here the CDR3 DNA reads TGTGCCAGCATGGGGGGGCAGGCCTATAATTCACCCCTCCACTTT. It encodes CASMGGQAYNSPLHF.